The 29 T cell receptor beta chains presented below share a single source sample, sequenced in a study of OX40 agonist ivuxolimab in advanced cancers. Clones were sequenced by immunoSEQ multiplex PCR, and TCRdb holds only the in-frame ones, with some missing. The sample has fewer than 80,000 clones; 80% to 90% are singletons. The input for sequencing was CD4+ or CD8+ T cells sorted from blood, taken in a trial of the OX40 agonist ivuxolimab. The origin of the receptors is an adult with an advanced solid tumor such as melanoma, head and neck, liver or kidney cancer.

J is TRBJ2-7 and V is TRBV30; D is uncertain. The CDR3 runs 13 residues. Germline CDR1 reads GTSNPN; CDR2 reads SVGIG (reference sequence). Trimming stripped 3 bases from V and 3 bases from J, with 12 bases between. For the CDR3, the DNA is TGTGCCTGGAGAGAACCGGTAAACTACGAGCAGTACTTC. This sequence encodes CAWREPVNYEQYF.

V gene TRBV5-1 combines with J gene TRBJ1-4; D remains unclear. CDR3 length: 15 residues. In germline, CDR1 is SGHRS, CDR2 YFSETQ. Trimming pared 0 bases from V and 4 bases from J, leaving 10 bases between. The CDR3 nucleotides read TGCGCCAGCAGCTTGGAGTTCAGGAATAATGAAAAACTGTTTTTT. It specifies CASSLEFRNNEKLFF.

This clone has just a few counts. The chain is built from TRBV5-5 and TRBJ2-2, with 7 nucleotides matching TRBD2. This CDR3 is built from 15 residues. The V segment lost 1 base and the J segment 1 base; nucleotides outside the gene matches: 1. Germline CDR1 reads SGHKS; CDR2 reads YYEKEE (reference sequence). CDR3 amino acids: CASSLSSGNTGELFF. The DNA for the CDR3 is TGTGCCAGCAGCTTGTCTAGCGGGAACACCGGGGAGCTGTTTTTT.

The chain couples TRBV5-4 to TRBJ1-1; 7 bases line up with TRBD1. The CDR3 covers 13 residues. V trimming: 4 bases; J trimming: 9 bases; junction bases outside the gene matches: 9. Germline-derived CDR1 and CDR2 are SGHNT and YYREEE (reference sequence). CDR3 in DNA: TGTGCCAGCAGCCCCCTGGACAGGAACCAAGCTTTCTTT. Translation gives CASSPLDRNQAFF.

The rearrangement links TRBV10-2 to TRBJ1-6; D not certain. Germline lookup yields CDR1 WSHSY and CDR2 SAAADI. The CDR3 sequence is 13 residues long. The V gene lost 4 bases and the J gene lost 7 bases, with 8 bases spanning the gap. For the CDR3, the DNA is TGCGCCAGCAGTGTGGCAGAGAATTCACCCCTCCACTTT. Amino acids: CASSVAENSPLHF.

The V gene is TRBV15, the J gene TRBJ2-1, with 12 nucleotides matching TRBD2. CDR1 is LNHNV, CDR2 YYDKDF, per germline (reference sequence). There are 17 residues in the CDR3. With V trimmed by 0 bases and J by 6 bases, 6 bases remained unmatched. CDR3 DNA: TGTGCCACCAGCAGAGACTACACTAGCGGGAGGTCCAATGAGCAGTTCTTC. Its protein is CATSRDYTSGRSNEQFF. Together with reference TRBV15 and TRBJ2-1, the CDR3 gives the full variable domain: DAMVIQNPRYQVTQFGKPVTLSCSQTLNHNVMYWYQQKSSQAPKLLFHYYDKDFNNEADTPDNFQSRRPNTSFCFLDIRSPGLGDTAMYLCATSRDYTSGRSNEQFFGPGTRLTVL.

The J gene is TRBJ1-5, the V gene TRBV7-8; D not certain. Germline V CDR1 and CDR2: SGHVS, FQNEAQ. The CDR3 loop spans 15 amino acids. Trimming cost V 4 bases and J 5 bases, with 15 bases left between them. As DNA, the CDR3 is TGTGCCAGCAGCTCATCATTGGGGTTGGATCAGCCCCAGCATTTT. The encoded protein is CASSSSLGLDQPQHF.

The genes are TRBV5-1 and TRBJ2-7; D possibly matches TRBD1 or TRBD2 (5 bases each). This CDR3 is built from 15 residues. V lost 2 bases to trimming and J lost 6 bases, with 18 bases between them. Germline V gives CDR1 SGHRS, CDR2 YFSETQ. CDR3 nucleotide sequence: TGCGCCAGCAGCTTTTCGGGGCAGGCGCCCCTCGAGCAGTACTTC. It codes for CASSFSGQAPLEQYF.

This chain joins TRBV6-5 and TRBJ1-2, with D hard to call. V lost 6 bases and J 0 bases, leaving 8 bases between the germline ends. Germline lookup yields CDR1 MNHEY and CDR2 SVGAGI. The CDR3 has 13 amino acids. CDR3 amino acids: CASSQTTNYGYTF. The CDR3 DNA reads as TGTGCCAGCAGCCAGACAACTAACTATGGCTACACCTTC.

The chain combines TRBV6-6 with TRBJ1-5; 8 positions match TRBD1. The CDR3 is made up of 14 amino acids. The germline CDR1 and CDR2 sequences are MNHNY and SVGAGI (reference sequence). The V and J ends lost 5 bases and 0 bases, in that order; junction bases with no gene match: 0. The CDR3 here is CASSGQGSNQPQHF. The CDR3 bases are TGTGCCAGCAGTGGACAGGGTAGCAATCAGCCCCAGCATTTT.

This chain connects TRBV6-5 to TRBJ1-1, with D unclear. This CDR3 is built from 13 residues. V lost 5 bases to trimming and J lost 5 bases, with 12 bases between them. Germline lookup yields CDR1 MNHEY and CDR2 SVGAGI. The CDR3 DNA follows: TGTGCCAGCAGTCCCCGACGGCGAACTGAAGCTTTCTTT. This codes for CASSPRRRTEAFF.

V gene TRBV30 combines with J gene TRBJ1-3; D is possibly TRBD1 (5 bases). The germline V gene encodes CDR1 GTSNPN and CDR2 SVGIG (reference sequence). The V end was cut by 5 bases, the J end by 0 bases, with 14 bases between. This CDR3 is built from 15 residues. The CDR3 sequence is CAWARLGASGNTIYF. The CDR3 DNA sequence: TGTGCCTGGGCCCGACTTGGGGCCTCTGGAAACACCATATATTTT.

The chain carries TRBV5-1 and TRBJ2-2; 8 nucleotides line up with TRBD1. V gave up 2 bases and J gave up 5 bases; unmatched junction bases: 8. The CDR3 spans 16 residues. Germline V gives CDR1 SGHRS, CDR2 YFSETQ. CDR3 sequence: CASSLAGGRSTGELFF. The CDR3 DNA is TGCGCCAGCAGCTTAGCAGGGGGCAGGTCTACCGGGGAGCTGTTTTTT.

V and J are TRBV5-5 and TRBJ2-1; 9 bases are shared with TRBD1. CDR3 length: 15 amino acids. Germline trimming cut 4 bases from V and 10 bases from J; bases unmatched to any gene: 12. Germline loops: CDR1 SGHKS, CDR2 YYEKEE (reference sequence). DNA for the CDR3: TGTGCCAGCAGCCCCCAAACTGGGACAGGGTTCGAGCAGTTCTTC. This codes for CASSPQTGTGFEQFF. The full variable domain, with the rest looked up from reference TRBV5-5 and TRBJ2-1, is DAGVTQSPTHLIKTRGQQVTLRCSPISGHKSVSWYQQVLGQGPQFIFQYYEKEERGRGNFPDRFSARQFPNYSSELNVNALLLGDSALYLCASSPQTGTGFEQFFGPGTRLTVL.

CDR3 protein: CASSPLLAGSETQYF. The CDR3 DNA reads as TGTGCCAGCAGTCCCCTACTAGCGGGGAGCGAGACCCAGTACTTC. The chain couples TRBV6-6 to TRBJ2-5; 10 bases line up with TRBD2. The CDR3 consists of 15 residues. Germline V lookup: CDR1 MNHNY, CDR2 SVGAGI (reference sequence). The trim removed 5 bases at V and 5 bases at J, leaving 8 bases unmatched.

This clone has just a few counts. This chain uses TRBV11-2 with TRBJ2-3; the D is unclear. The V and J ends lost 5 bases and 4 bases respectively, with 10 bases between them. The CDR3 has 13 amino acids. From germline, CDR1 is SGHAT and CDR2 FQNNGV. The CDR3 sequence is CASSLNKPDTQYF. The CDR3 coding sequence is TGTGCCAGCAGCCTTAACAAGCCAGATACGCAGTATTTT.

In its sample, this clone was seen once. The chain recombines TRBV5-1 with TRBJ2-2; the match to TRBD1 covers 7 bases. The germline gives CDR1 SGHRS, CDR2 YFSETQ. There are 15 residues in the CDR3. Losses at the gene ends were 3 bases for V and 2 bases for J; bases not matched to a gene: 4. The CDR3 spells CASSWGTVNTGELFF. CDR3 nucleotide sequence: TGCGCCAGCAGCTGGGGGACAGTTAACACCGGGGAGCTGTTTTTT.

This clone was seen a single time. This chain links TRBV6-5 with TRBJ1-2; 9 bases map to TRBD1. In germline, CDR1 is MNHEY, CDR2 SVGAGI. The CDR3 spans 15 residues. The trim removed 5 bases at V and 6 bases at J, leaving 10 bases unmatched. CDR3: CASSPYGTGIHGYTF. The CDR3 DNA is TGTGCCAGCAGTCCATACGGGACAGGGATCCATGGCTACACCTTC.

This chain uses TRBV27 with TRBJ2-7; 9 nucleotides agree with TRBD1. The CDR3 covers 14 residues. The germline V gene has CDR1 MNHEY and CDR2 SMNVEV (reference sequence). The V gene end was trimmed by 3 bases and the J gene end by 2 bases; junction bases not matched to a gene: 2. DNA for the CDR3: TGTGCCAGCAGTTTGGACAGGGGACCCTACGAGCAGTACTTC. As protein: CASSLDRGPYEQYF.

The V call is TRBV9, the J call TRBJ2-2, with a possible D match to TRBD1 (6 bases). There are 16 residues in the CDR3. The germline V gene has CDR1 SGDLS and CDR2 YYNGEE. V dropped 0 bases and J dropped 0 bases, with 9 bases sitting between them. CDR3 region: CASSVVGTPNTGELFF. The CDR3 DNA reads as TGTGCCAGCAGCGTAGTCGGGACACCGAACACCGGGGAGCTGTTTTTT.

The chain uses TRBV19 and TRBJ2-7; 9 bases are a match to TRBD1. The CDR3 extends over 15 amino acids. Trimming took 6 bases from V and 5 from J; bases not matched to a gene: 11. CDR1 LNHDA and CDR2 SQIVND come from the germline V gene (reference sequence). CDR3 DNA: TGTGCCAGTAGCCGGGGAGGGACAGGGTCGGACGAGCAGTACTTC. It translates to CASSRGGTGSDEQYF.

This chain uses TRBV11-1 with TRBJ2-3, with TRBD2 matching 7 bases. V trimming: 4 bases; J trimming: 4 bases; junction bases outside the gene matches: 8. Germline CDR1 reads SGHAT; CDR2 reads FQDESV (reference sequence). The CDR3 is 15 residues long. DNA of the CDR3: TGTGCCAGCAGCTCTCGGACTAGAGTTGCAGATACGCAGTATTTT. Translating gives CASSSRTRVADTQYF.

The chain is built from TRBV28 and TRBJ2-5; D is ambiguous. The V end was cut by 6 bases, the J end by 4 bases, with 15 bases between. Germline CDR1 MDHEN, CDR2 SYDVKM. The CDR3 is made up of 14 amino acids. CDR3 protein: CASSRAASRETQYF. CDR3 nucleotides: TGTGCCAGCAGCCGTGCCGCTAGTCGAGAGACCCAGTACTTC.

This chain joins TRBV10-2 and TRBJ1-3, with D maybe TRBD1 (6 bases). The CDR3 has 16 amino acids. CDR1 WSHSY and CDR2 SAAADI come from the germline V gene. Trimming pared 6 bases from V and 0 bases from J, leaving 15 bases between. This CDR3 is CASSHRASSSGNTIYF. As DNA, the CDR3 is TGCGCCAGCAGCCACAGGGCCTCGAGCTCTGGAAACACCATATATTTT.

This sequence joins TRBV29-1 and TRBJ2-1, with 11 bases identical to TRBD2. V shed 2 bases, J shed 7 bases, and the junction held 4 bases outside the gene matches. Germline CDR1 and CDR2: SQVTM and ANQGSEA. The CDR3 has 14 amino acids. In DNA, the CDR3 is TGCAGCGTTGAAAGACTAGCGGGGTGGAATGAGCAGTTCTTC. Encoded protein: CSVERLAGWNEQFF.

The chain carries TRBV11-2 and TRBJ2-1; D not resolved. The CDR3 sequence is 14 residues long. From germline, CDR1 is SGHAT and CDR2 FQNNGV. Trimming took off 6 bases at V and 0 bases at J, with 9 bases between the two ends. CDR3 DNA sequence: TGTGCCAGCAGGTCCACGGGCTCCTACAATGAGCAGTTCTTC. Translated, it gives CASRSTGSYNEQFF.

This clone came up a few times. The chain carries TRBV19 and TRBJ1-2; maybe TRBD1 (6 bases). Deletions cut 5 bases from V and 7 bases from J, with 14 bases between. The CDR3 covers 13 residues. Germline CDR1 reads LNHDA; CDR2 reads SQIVND (reference sequence). The CDR3, as DNA: TGTGCCAGTAGTGTACAGGGTTTAGGTGGCTACACCTTC. It yields the protein CASSVQGLGGYTF. Full variable domain (remainder filled in from reference TRBV19 and TRBJ1-2): DGGITQSPKYLFRKEGQNVTLSCEQNLNHDAMYWYRQDPGQGLRLIYYSQIVNDFQKGDIAEGYSVSREKKESFPLTVTSAQKNPTAFYLCASSVQGLGGYTFGSGTRLTVV.

The chain joins TRBV5-7 to TRBJ1-4; 9 bases agree with TRBD1. TRBV5-7 is annotated as an ORF whose role is uncertain. Unmatched junction bases numbered 7, after V lost 4 bases and J lost 3 bases. This CDR3 comprises 16 residues. The CDR3 spells CASSPTGGVPNEKLFF. In DNA, the CDR3 is TGTGCCAGCAGCCCCACAGGGGGCGTACCTAATGAAAAACTGTTTTTT.

This clone was detected only once. The V call is TRBV4-3, the J call TRBJ2-1; possible D gene TRBD1, 5 bases. Germline CDR1 and CDR2: LGHNA and YSLEER. The V end was cut by 0 bases, the J end by 7 bases, with 13 bases between. This CDR3 contains 15 residues. CDR3 sequence reads: CASSQDWAGSNEQFF. The CDR3 DNA reads TGCGCCAGCAGCCAAGATTGGGCAGGGTCTAATGAGCAGTTCTTC.